The present entry profiles one TCR beta chain with its context. What it binds is unknown. The sample is drawn from a study of T-cell memory formation after mild COVID-19. Trimming removed 3 bases at V and 7 bases at J, with 16 bases between. Germline V gives CDR1 SGHRS, CDR2 YFSETQ. The CDR3 runs to 15 residues. TCRdb independently ran MiXCR on the 5' RACE reads; one entry per CDR3 protein. The sample carries about 190,000 distinct CDR3 sequences, approximately 20% recorded once. Study-wide points: Confirmation of SARS-CoV-2 specificity was lacking for second-wave clones peaking day 37. Memory from before infection featured some responding clones, which suggests cross-reactive memory joined.

The chain combines TRBV5-1 with TRBJ2-2, with D possibly being TRBD1 (6 bases). Input material: PBMCs or a T cell subset sorted from them (not recorded which). The clonotype comes from an adult woman who had mild COVID-19 (a few samples of this study predate the infection). Cell type and time point are not known. As DNA, the CDR3 is TGCGCCAGCAGCTACGGGACACCTCGAGTCGGGGAGCTGTTTTTT. It specifies CASSYGTPRVGELFF.